This TCR beta chain originates from a study of regulatory T cells in long-lasting Graves disease. The wider study: For a period under 3 months, newly diagnosed Graves' patients had taken antithyroid drugs. Study results and limitations: The sample size was small, and this may have reduced accuracy. Researchers examined only peripheral blood and not thyroid tissue.

Construction of TCR beta libraries relied on iRepertoire HTBI primers and on Arm-PCR targeting CDR3 regions. MiXCR, applied by TCRdb to the multiplex PCR reads, yields one record per CDR3 protein. Here the sample spans roughly 610,000 distinct CDR3 sequences, 15% to 20% being singletons. V shed 7 bases and J 6 bases; nucleotides not matched to a gene: 10. The CDR3 length is 14 residues. Sample time point: newly diagnosed GD, antithyroid drugs for less than 3 months. The authors made the TCR library using RNA they extracted from PBMCs. There are many counts of this clonotype. Its antigen is as yet unknown. The sample was also reused in another study, on T cells in Graves' hyperthyroidism and ophthalmopathy. That source reports: RT-PCR in the first round (using the HTBI primer set) targeted the TCR CDR3.

This clonotype was obtained from a woman in her twenties or thirties with Graves disease. Sequenced material: peripheral blood mononuclear cells (PBMCs), taken at new diagnosis, from a patient treated with antithyroid drugs. The V call is TRBV12-3 or TRBV12-4, the J call TRBJ2-7; TRBD2 aligns across 9 bases. The CDR3 loop reads CASTSGTSTSEQYF. The CDR3 DNA sequence: TGTGCCAGCACCTCCGGGACTAGCACTTCCGAGCAGTACTTC.